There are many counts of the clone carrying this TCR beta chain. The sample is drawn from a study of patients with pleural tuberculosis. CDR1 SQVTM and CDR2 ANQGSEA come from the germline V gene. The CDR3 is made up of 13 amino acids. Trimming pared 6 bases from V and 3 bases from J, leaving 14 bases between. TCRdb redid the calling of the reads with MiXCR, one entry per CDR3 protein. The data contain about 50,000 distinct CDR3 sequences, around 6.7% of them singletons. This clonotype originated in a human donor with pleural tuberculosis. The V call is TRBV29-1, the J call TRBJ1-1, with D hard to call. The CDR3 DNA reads TGCAGCGTCCCTTTCGACACGGACACTGAAGCTTTCTTT. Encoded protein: CSVPFDTDTEAFF.